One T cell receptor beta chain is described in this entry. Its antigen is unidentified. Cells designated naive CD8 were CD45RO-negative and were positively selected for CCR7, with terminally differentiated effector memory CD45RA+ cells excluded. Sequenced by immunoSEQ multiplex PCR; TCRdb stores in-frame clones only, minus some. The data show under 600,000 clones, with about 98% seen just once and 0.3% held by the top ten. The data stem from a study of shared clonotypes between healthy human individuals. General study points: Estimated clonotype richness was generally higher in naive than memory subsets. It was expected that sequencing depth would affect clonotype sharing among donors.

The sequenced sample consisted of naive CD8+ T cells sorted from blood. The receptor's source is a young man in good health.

CDR3 region: CASMWGPLYEQYF. The DNA for the CDR3 is TGCGCCAGCATGTGGGGACCCCTCTACGAGCAGTACTTC. J is TRBJ2-7 and V is TRBV10-2; D tentatively fits TRBD1 or TRBD2 (5 bases each). This CDR3 is 13 amino acids long. V lost 7 bases and J 3 bases, leaving 13 bases between the germline ends. CDR1 and CDR2 (germline): WSHSY, SAAADI.